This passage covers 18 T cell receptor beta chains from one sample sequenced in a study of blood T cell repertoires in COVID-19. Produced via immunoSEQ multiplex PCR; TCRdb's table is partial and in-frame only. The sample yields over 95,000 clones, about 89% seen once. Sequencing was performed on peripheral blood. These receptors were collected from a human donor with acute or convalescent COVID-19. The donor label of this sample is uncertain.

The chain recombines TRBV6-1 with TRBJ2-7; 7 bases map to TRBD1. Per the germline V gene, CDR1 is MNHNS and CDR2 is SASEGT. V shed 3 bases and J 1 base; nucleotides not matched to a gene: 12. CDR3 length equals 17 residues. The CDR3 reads CASSEAQGQMLSYEQYF. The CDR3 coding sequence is TGTGCCAGCAGTGAGGCCCAGGGACAGATGCTATCCTACGAGCAGTACTTC.

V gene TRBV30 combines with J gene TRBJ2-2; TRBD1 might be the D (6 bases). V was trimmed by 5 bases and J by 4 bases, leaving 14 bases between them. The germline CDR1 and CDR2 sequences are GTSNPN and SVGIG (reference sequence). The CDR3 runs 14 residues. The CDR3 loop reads CAWRAQGFTGELFF. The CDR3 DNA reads TGTGCCTGGCGAGCACAGGGATTCACCGGGGAGCTGTTTTTT.

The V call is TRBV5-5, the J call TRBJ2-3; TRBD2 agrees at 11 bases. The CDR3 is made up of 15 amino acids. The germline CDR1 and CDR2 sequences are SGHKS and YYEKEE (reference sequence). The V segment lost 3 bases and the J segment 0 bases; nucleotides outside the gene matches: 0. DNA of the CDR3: TGTGCCAGCAGCTGGACTAGCGGGAGCACAGATACGCAGTATTTT. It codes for CASSWTSGSTDTQYF.

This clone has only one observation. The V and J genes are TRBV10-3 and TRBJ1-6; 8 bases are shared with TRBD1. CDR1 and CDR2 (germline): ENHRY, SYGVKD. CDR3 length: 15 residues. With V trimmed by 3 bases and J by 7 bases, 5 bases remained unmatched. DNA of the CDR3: TGTGCCATCAGTGACCCCGGGACAGGAAATTCACCCCTCCACTTT. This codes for CAISDPGTGNSPLHF.

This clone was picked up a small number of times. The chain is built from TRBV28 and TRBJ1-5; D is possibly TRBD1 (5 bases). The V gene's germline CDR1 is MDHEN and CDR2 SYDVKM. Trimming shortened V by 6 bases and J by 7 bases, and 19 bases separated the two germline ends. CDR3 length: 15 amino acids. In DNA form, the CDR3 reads TGTGCCAGCAGGACCCCCTCGGGGGGACGGCAGCCCCAGCATTTT. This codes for CASRTPSGGRQPQHF.

CDR3 loop: CASSPRGLEETQYF. CDR3 in DNA: TGTGCCAGCTCACCACGAGGCCTGGAGGAGACCCAGTACTTC. This chain links TRBV18 with TRBJ2-5; D is ambiguous. Between the trimmed V and J ends, which lost 1 base and 5 bases, there was a span of 11 bases. The CDR3 has 14 residues. Germline lookup yields CDR1 KGHSH and CDR2 LQKENI.

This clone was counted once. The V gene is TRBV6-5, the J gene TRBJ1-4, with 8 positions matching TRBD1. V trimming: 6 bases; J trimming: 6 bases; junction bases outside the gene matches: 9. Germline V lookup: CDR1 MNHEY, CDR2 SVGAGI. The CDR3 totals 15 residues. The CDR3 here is CASRRQGLGDEKLFF. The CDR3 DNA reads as TGTGCCAGCAGGAGACAGGGGCTCGGAGATGAAAAACTGTTTTTT.

The CDR3 is CSVRGQGEGEKLFF. CDR3 sequence (DNA): TGCAGCGTTAGGGGACAGGGAGAAGGTGAAAAACTGTTTTTT. The V and J genes are TRBV29-1 and TRBJ1-4; 9 bases match TRBD1. The CDR3 is made up of 14 amino acids. The germline V gene has CDR1 SQVTM and CDR2 ANQGSEA. V shed 5 bases and J 7 bases; nucleotides not matched to a gene: 8.

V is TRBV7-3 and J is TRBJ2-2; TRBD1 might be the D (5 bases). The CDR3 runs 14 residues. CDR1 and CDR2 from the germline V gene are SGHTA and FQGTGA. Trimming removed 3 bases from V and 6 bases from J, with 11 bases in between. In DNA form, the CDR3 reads TGTGCCAGCAGCTTGCACCAGGGCGCCGGGGAGCTGTTTTTT. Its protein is CASSLHQGAGELFF.

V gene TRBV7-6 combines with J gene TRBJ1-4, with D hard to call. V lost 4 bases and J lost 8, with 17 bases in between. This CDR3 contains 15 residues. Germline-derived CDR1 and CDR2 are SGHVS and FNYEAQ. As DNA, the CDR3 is TGTGCCAGCAGCTCAATGACAAACACCGCCGAAAAACTGTTTTTT. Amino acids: CASSSMTNTAEKLFF. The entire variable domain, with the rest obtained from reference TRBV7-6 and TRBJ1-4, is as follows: GAGVSQSPRYKVTKRGQDVALRCDPISGHVSLYWYRQALGQGPEFLTYFNYEAQQDKSGLPNDRFSAERPEGSISTLTIQRTEQRDSAMYRCASSSMTNTAEKLFFGSGTQLSVL.

This chain's CDR3 is CASSQKNGFREKLFF. CDR3 DNA: TGTGCCAGCAGTCAGAAGAACGGGTTCCGGGAAAAACTGTTTTTT. The chain carries TRBV6-5 and TRBJ1-4, with unresolved D. The ends were cut back, 5 bases at V and 8 bases at J, with 18 bases in the middle. There are 15 residues in the CDR3. Germline-derived CDR1 and CDR2 are MNHEY and SVGAGI.

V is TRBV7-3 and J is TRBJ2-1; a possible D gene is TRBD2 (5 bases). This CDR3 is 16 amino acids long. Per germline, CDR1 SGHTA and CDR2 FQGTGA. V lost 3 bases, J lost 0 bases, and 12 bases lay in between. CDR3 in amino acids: CASSFSVASSYNEQFF. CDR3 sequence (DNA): TGTGCCAGCAGCTTCTCCGTAGCGAGCTCCTACAATGAGCAGTTCTTC.

DNA of the CDR3: TGTGCCAGCAGCTTCAGGGAGGTAACTGAAGCTTTCTTT. The encoded protein is CASSFREVTEAFF. The V call is TRBV7-9, the J call TRBJ1-1; D might be TRBD1 (5 bases). CDR3 length: 13 residues. In germline, CDR1 is SEHNR, CDR2 FQNEAQ (reference sequence). Trimming removed 3 bases from V and 5 bases from J, with 10 bases in between.

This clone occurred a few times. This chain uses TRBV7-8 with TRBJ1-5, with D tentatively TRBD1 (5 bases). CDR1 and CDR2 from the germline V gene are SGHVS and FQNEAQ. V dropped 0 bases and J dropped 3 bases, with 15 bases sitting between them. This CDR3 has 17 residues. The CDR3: CASSLALWQGINQPQHF. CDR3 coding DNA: TGTGCCAGCAGCTTAGCTCTCTGGCAGGGTATCAATCAGCCCCAGCATTTT.

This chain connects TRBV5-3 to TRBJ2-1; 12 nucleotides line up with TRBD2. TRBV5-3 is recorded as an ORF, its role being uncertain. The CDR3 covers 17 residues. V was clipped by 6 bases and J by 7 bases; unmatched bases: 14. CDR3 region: CARTTSNSSGRANEQFF. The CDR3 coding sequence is TGTGCCAGAACGACCTCTAACTCTAGCGGGAGGGCTAATGAGCAGTTCTTC.

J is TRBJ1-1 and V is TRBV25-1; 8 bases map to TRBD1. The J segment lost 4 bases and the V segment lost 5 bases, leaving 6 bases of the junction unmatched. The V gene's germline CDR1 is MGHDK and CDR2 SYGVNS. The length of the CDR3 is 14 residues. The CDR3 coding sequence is TGTGCCAGCAGTCCAGGGGGCCGGGGCACTGAAGCTTTCTTT. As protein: CASSPGGRGTEAFF.

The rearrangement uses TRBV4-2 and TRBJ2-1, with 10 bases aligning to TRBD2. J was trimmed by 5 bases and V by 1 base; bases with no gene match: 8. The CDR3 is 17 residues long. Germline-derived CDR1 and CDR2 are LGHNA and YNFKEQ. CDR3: CASSQGPGLARDNEQFF. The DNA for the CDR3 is TGTGCCAGCAGCCAAGGCCCGGGACTAGCGAGGGACAATGAGCAGTTCTTC.

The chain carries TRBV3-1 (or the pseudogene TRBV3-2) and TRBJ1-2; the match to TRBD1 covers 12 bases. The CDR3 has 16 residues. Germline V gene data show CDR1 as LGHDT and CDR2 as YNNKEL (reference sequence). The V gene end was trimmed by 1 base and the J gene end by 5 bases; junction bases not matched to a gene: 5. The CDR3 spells CASSQGGTGGHYGYTF. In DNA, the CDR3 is TGTGCCAGCAGCCAAGGTGGGACAGGGGGCCATTATGGCTACACCTTC.